One and the same sample provided the 18 T cell receptor beta chains below, sequenced in a study of blood T cell repertoires in COVID-19. Generated by immunoSEQ multiplex PCR, the TCRdb table keeps only in-frame clones and is missing some. The repertoire holds under 40,000 clones, with more than 75% as singletons. Material for sequencing was peripheral blood. These receptors were taken from a man aged 45-65 years with active or convalescent COVID-19.

This chain uses TRBV19 with TRBJ2-1, with D unresolved. The CDR3 extends over 14 amino acids. Per the germline V gene, CDR1 is LNHDA and CDR2 is SQIVND (reference sequence). V gave up 7 bases and J gave up 8 bases, with 18 bases separating them. For the CDR3, the DNA is TGTGCCAGTACCCTGAACGCGGCCGGAGATGAGCAGTTCTTC. Protein product: CASTLNAAGDEQFF.

This chain links TRBV25-1 with TRBJ2-1; possible D gene TRBD1, 6 bases. CDR3 length: 13 amino acids. The V end lost 3 bases, the J end lost 15 bases, and 18 bases lay between the germline ends. Germline-derived CDR1 and CDR2 are MGHDK and SYGVNS. DNA for the CDR3: TGTGCCAGCAGTGAGGCAGGGGTCTTTATTATGTTCTTC. It encodes CASSEAGVFIMFF. Full variable domain (outside the CDR3, taken from reference TRBV25-1 and TRBJ2-1): EADIYQTPRYLVIGTGKKITLECSQTMGHDKMYWYQQDPGMELHLIHYSYGVNSTEKGDLSSESTVSRIRTEHFPLTLESARPSHTSQYLCASSEAGVFIMFFGPGTRLTVL.

The genes are TRBV6-4 and TRBJ1-3; D remains ambiguous. The CDR3 extends over 18 amino acids. The V gene's germline CDR1 is MRHNA and CDR2 SNTAGT. With 2 bases removed from V and 1 base from J, the gap between germline ends came to 18 bases. CDR3 in amino acids: CASSDRGGSLRSGNTIYF. The DNA for the CDR3 is TGTGCCAGCAGTGACCGGGGAGGGTCCCTTCGGTCTGGAAACACCATATATTTT.

CDR3 DNA: TGTGCCAGCAGCGTTACAGGGGGCGCGGGCACTGAAGCTTTCTTT. It is translated as CASSVTGGAGTEAFF. The V gene is TRBV9, the J gene TRBJ1-1, with 9 bases aligning to TRBD1. The V segment lost 2 bases and the J segment 4 bases; nucleotides outside the gene matches: 6. Germline loops: CDR1 SGDLS, CDR2 YYNGEE. The CDR3 runs to 15 residues.

A word on this clone: Mismatch with germline at one junction end may stem from a read error. V is TRBV7-3 and J is TRBJ2-1, with 9 bases aligning to TRBD2. Germline values: CDR1 SGHTA, CDR2 FQGTGA. The CDR3 is 14 amino acids. CDR3 protein: CVSTSGPGYNEQFF. The CDR3 DNA reads TGTGTCAGCACTAGCGGGCCCGGCTACAATGAGCAGTTCTTC.

This chain links TRBV11-2 with TRBJ2-1; 10 bases match TRBD2. This CDR3 has 15 amino acids. V shed 5 bases and J 8 bases; nucleotides not matched to a gene: 9. Germline V gene data show CDR1 as SGHAT and CDR2 as FQNNGV. CDR3 DNA: TGTGCCAGCAGCCTGATAGCGGGGGGCCGGTATGAGCAGTTCTTC. Amino acids: CASSLIAGGRYEQFF.

This clone was picked up one time. The chain joins TRBV10-3 to TRBJ1-5; TRBD1 might be the D (5 bases). The CDR3 covers 14 residues. CDR1 and CDR2 from the germline V gene are ENHRY and SYGVKD. Trimming cost V 4 bases and J 5 bases, with 12 bases left between them. CDR3 residues: CAISVGGMDQPQHF. DNA of the CDR3: TGTGCCATCAGTGTTGGGGGGATGGATCAGCCCCAGCATTTT.

The chain employs TRBV11-3 and TRBJ2-7, with D unclear. The V gene's germline CDR1 is SGHNT and CDR2 YENEEA. The CDR3 spans 15 residues. With 1 base removed from V and 0 bases from J, the gap between germline ends came to 10 bases. Written as DNA, the CDR3 is TGTGCCAGCAGCTTAGGGTCCACGAGCTCCTACGAGCAGTACTTC. Translation: CASSLGSTSSYEQYF.

The chain recombines TRBV5-4 with TRBJ2-3; a possible D gene is TRBD1 (6 bases). The CDR3 extends over 15 amino acids. From germline, CDR1 is SGHNT and CDR2 YYREEE (reference sequence). The V end was cut by 4 bases, the J end by 3 bases, with 15 bases between. The CDR3, as DNA: TGTGCCAGCAGCCCCGGGACACGCCAAACAGATACGCAGTATTTT. It specifies CASSPGTRQTDTQYF.

The V and J genes are TRBV5-1 and TRBJ2-2; 7 positions agree with TRBD1. This CDR3 is built from 18 residues. Looked up from germline, CDR1 is SGHRS and CDR2 is YFSETQ. V trimming: 4 bases; J trimming: 1 base; junction bases outside the gene matches: 13. In nucleotides, the CDR3 is TGCGCCAGCAGCCCCGGACAGGTCTCCATAGGGAACACCGGGGAGCTGTTTTTT. Its protein is CASSPGQVSIGNTGELFF.

The chain combines TRBV15 with TRBJ1-2; D is ambiguous. The CDR3 runs to 15 residues. Germline V gene lookup returns CDR1 LNHNV and CDR2 YYDKDF (reference sequence). Trimming stripped 0 bases from V and 0 bases from J, with 8 bases between. CDR3 nucleotide sequence: TGTGCCACCAGCAGAGAACCCGGGGCTAACTATGGCTACACCTTC. Translation: CATSREPGANYGYTF.

The chain uses TRBV2 and TRBJ1-1; tentatively, D is TRBD1 (5 bases). Trimming removed 2 bases at V and 3 bases at J, with 10 bases between. CDR3 length: 14 amino acids. Germline V gene data show CDR1 as SNHLY and CDR2 as FYNNEI. CDR3 loop: CASSERQGDTEAFF. Here the CDR3 DNA reads TGTGCCAGCAGTGAACGGCAGGGTGACACTGAAGCTTTCTTT.

The chain recombines TRBV7-6 with TRBJ1-4; 11 bases line up with TRBD1. The CDR3 is 17 amino acids. Germline V lookup: CDR1 SGHVS, CDR2 FNYEAQ. V lost 1 base, J lost 4 bases, and 5 bases stayed unmatched. The CDR3 is CASSLGTGGGGNEKLFF. In DNA form, the CDR3 reads TGTGCCAGCAGCTTAGGGACAGGGGGCGGAGGTAATGAAAAACTGTTTTTT. Using reference TRBV7-6 and TRBJ1-4 for the parts outside the CDR3, the full variable domain is GAGVSQSPRYKVTKRGQDVALRCDPISGHVSLYWYRQALGQGPEFLTYFNYEAQQDKSGLPNDRFSAERPEGSISTLTIQRTEQRDSAMYRCASSLGTGGGGNEKLFFGSGTQLSVL.

V is TRBV7-8 and J is TRBJ1-3; 7 bases line up with TRBD1. This CDR3 is 16 amino acids long. In germline, CDR1 is SGHVS, CDR2 FQNEAQ. The trim removed 5 bases at V and 4 bases at J, leaving 11 bases unmatched. The CDR3 DNA reads as TGTGCCAGCAGCCCAGGGGGATTCCTTACCGGAAACACCATATATTTT. Translated: CASSPGGFLTGNTIYF.

The CDR3 DNA follows: TGTGCCAGCAGCTTAGTAGCGGGCATCAATGAAAAACTGTTTTTT. As protein: CASSLVAGINEKLFF. This rearrangement joins TRBV7-9 to TRBJ1-4; D unclear. The germline gives CDR1 SEHNR, CDR2 FQNEAQ (reference sequence). The CDR3 sequence is 15 residues long. Trimming took off 1 base at V and 5 bases at J, with 11 bases between the two ends.

The V and J genes are TRBV27 and TRBJ1-1; 7 bases align to TRBD1. The CDR3 runs to 16 residues. Germline CDR1 MNHEY, CDR2 SMNVEV (reference sequence). The trim removed 2 bases at V and 0 bases at J, leaving 6 bases unmatched. The DNA for the CDR3 is TGTGCCAGCAGTTTAACAGGGACAGCGATGAACACTGAAGCTTTCTTT. It specifies CASSLTGTAMNTEAFF.

This rearrangement joins TRBV5-6 to TRBJ2-7, with a tentative D call TRBD2 (6 bases). Per germline, CDR1 SGHDT and CDR2 YYEEEE. The CDR3 totals 15 residues. V was trimmed by 5 bases and J by 2 bases, leaving 17 bases between them. The CDR3 loop is CASRSRGTVTYEQYF. CDR3 nucleotides: TGTGCCAGCAGAAGTAGAGGGACTGTTACCTACGAGCAGTACTTC.

The chain carries TRBV2 and TRBJ1-2, with 8 bases identical to TRBD1. In germline, CDR1 is SNHLY, CDR2 FYNNEI. This CDR3 contains 14 residues. Unmatched junction bases numbered 4, after V lost 7 bases and J lost 0 bases. The CDR3 sequence is CASNGQGPNYGYTF. The CDR3 nucleotides read TGTGCCAGCAACGGACAGGGCCCTAACTATGGCTACACCTTC.